The 18 T cell receptor beta chains listed next were all sequenced from one sample in a study of CD4 and CD8 cells across lung adenocarcinoma regions. TCRdb used MiXCR to reprocess the PCR reads, holding one entry per CDR3 protein. The profile shows fewer than 25,000 distinct CDR3 sequences, roughly 50% of them singletons. The source material was CD8+ T cells from the center of a lung tumor. The receptors were sampled from a female donor with lung adenocarcinoma. The CD4 and CD8 labels of this study may be unreliable.

In the case of this clonotype: At one end, the junction sequence differs from germline, possibly due to a read error. The genes are TRBV10-3 and TRBJ2-4, with 7 bases fitting TRBD1. CDR3 size: 14 residues. Germline CDR1 reads ENHRY; CDR2 reads SYGVKD. CDR3 sequence: CAAMVPGQRNTQYF. The CDR3 nucleotides are TGTGCGGCGATGGTGCCGGGACAGCGAAACACTCAGTACTTC.

Note on this clonotype: Mismatch with germline at one junction end may stem from a read error. This rearrangement joins TRBV12-3 or TRBV12-4 to TRBJ2-3; the D gene is possibly TRBD1 (6 bases). CDR3 length: 16 residues. The CDR3 sequence is CASRARGGSDPETQYF. The CDR3 nucleotides are TGTGCCAGCAGGGCCCGAGGGGGATCTGACCCAGAGACGCAGTATTTC.

In its sample, this clonotype was seen many times. This sequence joins TRBV6-1 and TRBJ2-1, with 8 nucleotides matching TRBD1. Trimming at V came to 7 bases and at J to 1 base, leaving 3 bases not matched to a gene. The CDR3 is 14 residues long. The V gene's germline CDR1 is MNHNS and CDR2 SASEGT. Here the CDR3 DNA reads TGTGCCAGCACCCGGGACAGGTCCTACAATGAGCAGTTCTTC. Encoded protein: CASTRDRSYNEQFF.

This clonotype was seen more than once but under ten times. A much larger clone lies a single base off, so this may be a read error. The V and J genes are TRBV6-5 and TRBJ2-1; TRBD2 might be the D (6 bases). The CDR3 length is 15 residues. CDR1 and CDR2 from the germline V gene are MNHEY and SVGAGI. V gave up 4 bases and J gave up 10 bases, with 20 bases separating them. In DNA form, the CDR3 reads TGTGCCAGCAGTTTACAGCTTACTAGCTCCTACGAGCAGTTCTTC. This gives the protein CASSLQLTSSYEQFF.

On this clonotype: An end of the junction does not agree with germline; a read error may underlie this. The CDR3 DNA sequence: TGTGCCAGCAGAGGTGATGGGGCCAACGACCAGAACTTC. Translating it yields CASRGDGANDQNF. The chain couples TRBV25-1 to TRBJ2-5, with a possible D match to TRBD1 (5 bases). The CDR3 is made up of 13 amino acids. Germline CDR1 MGHDK, CDR2 SYGVNS.

This chain joins TRBV5-5 and TRBJ2-5, with no clear D. Germline CDR1 is SGHKS and CDR2 is YYEKEE (reference sequence). The V end was cut by 0 bases, the J end by 2 bases, with 5 bases between. The CDR3 is 13 amino acids. CDR3 sequence (DNA): TGTGCCAGCAGCTTGGGGCCGCAAGAGACCCAGTACTTC. Translating it yields CASSLGPQETQYF.

Note on this clonotype: Its ends do not fully match the called genes, so a read error is possible. This chain links TRBV6-1 with TRBJ2-4; D may be TRBD2 (6 bases). The CDR3 contains 16 residues. Germline lookup yields CDR1 MNHNS and CDR2 SASEGT. The CDR3: CASNRLAGRAKNIQYF. As DNA, the CDR3 is TGTGCCAGCAACCGACTGGCGGGGAGAGCCAAAAACATTCAGTACTTT.

This clonotype was observed a single time. This rearrangement joins TRBV6-1 to TRBJ1-2, with D unclear. Trimming stripped 4 bases from V and 1 base from J, with 4 bases between. Per germline, CDR1 MNHNS and CDR2 SASEGT. The CDR3 has 12 amino acids. In DNA, the CDR3 is TGTGCCAGCAGTGGTTATAACTATGGCTACACCTTC. This sequence encodes CASSGYNYGYTF.

This chain links TRBV7-6 with TRBJ2-1; D is unresolved. V lost 5 bases and J lost 4, with 9 bases in between. CDR1 and CDR2 (germline): SGHVS, FNYEAQ. CDR3 length: 13 residues. This CDR3 reads CASSALGYNEQFF. CDR3 DNA sequence: TGTGCCAGCAGCGCGCTAGGGTACAATGAGCAGTTCTTC.

V usage is TRBV27 and J usage is TRBJ2-5; no reliable D call. The CDR3 is made up of 13 amino acids. V lost 6 bases to trimming and J lost 6 bases, with 14 bases between them. Germline V CDR1 and CDR2: MNHEY, SMNVEV (reference sequence). The CDR3 reads CASRGFVQKTQYF. The CDR3 nucleotides are TGTGCCAGCAGAGGGTTTGTACAAAAGACCCAGTACTTC.

Ten or more counts support this clonotype. A much larger clone lies one base from this, so it may be a read error. The rearrangement links TRBV6-5 to TRBJ2-1; a weak D match, TRBD2 (5 bases). The J call could be wrong; TRBJ2-7 is a better fit for the DNA end. The CDR3 loop spans 14 amino acids. Germline lookup yields CDR1 MNHEY and CDR2 SVGAGI. For the CDR3, the DNA is TGTGCCAGCAGTTACGACCTCAGAGGCGGGGAGCAGTACTTC. Residues: CASSYDLRGGEQYF.

This clonotype was observed many times. This rearrangement joins TRBV4-1 to TRBJ2-1; 7 positions agree with TRBD1. The V segment lost 1 base and the J segment 5 bases; nucleotides outside the gene matches: 11. CDR1 and CDR2 (germline): MGHRA, YSYEKL. The CDR3 is made up of 17 amino acids. For the CDR3, the DNA is TGCGCCAGCAGCCAAGTGTTTCGACAGGGAACAAACAATGAGCAGTTCTTC. Translation gives CASSQVFRQGTNNEQFF.

Of note for this clonotype: At one of its ends the junction is not consistent with the germline gene, which may arise from a read error. The chain couples TRBV27 to TRBJ2-4; a weak D match, TRBD2 (6 bases). Germline assignment: CDR1 MNHEY and CDR2 SMNVEV (reference sequence). The CDR3 is 13 residues long. The CDR3, as DNA: TGTGCCCGCGGAGGGCGTGTCCAAAACACTCAGTACTTC. This translates into CARGGRVQNTQYF.

The chain carries TRBV6-5 and TRBJ2-4; the match to TRBD1 covers 7 bases. The J call may not be correct, given that the DNA end is closer to TRBJ2-1. Per the germline V gene, CDR1 is MNHEY and CDR2 is SVGAGI. The CDR3 consists of 13 residues. The DNA for the CDR3 is TGTGCCAGCAGTTTGACAGGGCAGAATGAGCAGTTCTTC. It yields the protein CASSLTGQNEQFF.

This clonotype appeared once. The chain couples TRBV4-1 to TRBJ2-7; D is ambiguous. Germline V gene data show CDR1 as MGHRA and CDR2 as YSYEKL. This CDR3 has 14 residues. V shed 1 base and J shed 9 bases, with 16 bases lying between them. Here the CDR3 DNA reads TGCGCCAGCAGCCAAGCCCAGACCCCCCTAGGGCAGTACTTC. Translating it yields CASSQAQTPLGQYF.

This clonotype was picked up a small number of times. The chain has TRBV3-1 and TRBJ2-5; possible D gene TRBD1, 7 bases. Germline V gene lookup returns CDR1 LGHDT and CDR2 YNNKEL (reference sequence). CDR3 size: 14 residues. The V end was cut by 4 bases, the J end by 4 bases, with 13 bases between. The chain's CDR3 is CASSPHQGGETQYF. The CDR3 DNA follows: TGTGCCAGCAGCCCCCATCAGGGGGGAGAGACCCAGTACTTC.

About this clonotype itself: The junction differs from germline at one of its ends, possibly a read error. CDR3 sequence: CAGSRPKDTQYF. Here the CDR3 DNA reads TGTGCGGGGAGTCGCCCCAAAGACACGCAGTATTTC. V is TRBV27 and J is TRBJ2-4; tentatively, D is TRBD2 (5 bases). Germline lookup yields CDR1 MNHEY and CDR2 SMNVEV (reference sequence). CDR3 size: 12 residues.

J is TRBJ2-3 and V is TRBV9, with D unclear. Germline V gene sequence: CDR1 SGDLS, CDR2 YYNGEE. The length of the CDR3 is 14 residues. Trimming shortened V by 2 bases and J by 0 bases, and 7 bases separated the two germline ends. For the CDR3, the DNA is TGTGCCAGCAGCGTCGGGCAAAGCACAGATACGCAGTATTTT. Protein product: CASSVGQSTDTQYF.